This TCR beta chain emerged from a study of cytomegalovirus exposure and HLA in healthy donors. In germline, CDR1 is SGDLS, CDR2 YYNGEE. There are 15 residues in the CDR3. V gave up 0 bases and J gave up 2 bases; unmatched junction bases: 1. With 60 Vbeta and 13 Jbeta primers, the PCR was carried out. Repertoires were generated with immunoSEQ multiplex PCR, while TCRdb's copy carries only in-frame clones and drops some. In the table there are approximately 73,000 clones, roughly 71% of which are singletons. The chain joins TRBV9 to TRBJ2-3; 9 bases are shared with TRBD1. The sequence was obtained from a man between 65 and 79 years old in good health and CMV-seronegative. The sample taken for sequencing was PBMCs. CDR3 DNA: TGTGCCAGCAGCGTAGGGACAGGGGACACAGATACGCAGTATTTT. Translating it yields CASSVGTGDTDTQYF.